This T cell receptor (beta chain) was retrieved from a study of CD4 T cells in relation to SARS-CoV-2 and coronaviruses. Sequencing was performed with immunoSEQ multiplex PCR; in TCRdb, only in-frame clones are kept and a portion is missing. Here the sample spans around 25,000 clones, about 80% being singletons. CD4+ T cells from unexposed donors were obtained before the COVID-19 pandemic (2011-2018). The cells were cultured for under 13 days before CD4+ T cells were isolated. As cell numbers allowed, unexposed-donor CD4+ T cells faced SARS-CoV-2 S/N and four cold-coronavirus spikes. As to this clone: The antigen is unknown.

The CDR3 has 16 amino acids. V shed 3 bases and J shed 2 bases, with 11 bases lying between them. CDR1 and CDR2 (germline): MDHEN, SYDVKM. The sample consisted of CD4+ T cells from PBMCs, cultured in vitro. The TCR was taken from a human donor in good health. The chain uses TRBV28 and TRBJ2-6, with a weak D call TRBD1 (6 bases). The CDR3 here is CASSFPNRAGANVLTF. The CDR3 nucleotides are TGTGCCAGCAGTTTCCCAAACAGGGCTGGGGCCAACGTCCTGACTTTC.